These 3 T cell receptor beta chains share one sample of origin, sequenced in a study of blood T cell repertoires in COVID-19. This table comes from immunoSEQ multiplex PCR, and its TCRdb copy is limited to in-frame clones, with some not included. The sample yields roughly 160,000 clones, more than 75% seen once. Material: peripheral blood. These receptors all come from a woman over 75 with COVID-19, enrolled during active disease.

The chain employs TRBV5-8 and TRBJ1-1, with D uncertain. Trimming removed 2 bases at V and 4 bases at J, with 18 bases between. The CDR3 contains 16 residues. Germline CDR1 reads SGHTS; CDR2 reads YDEGEE. The CDR3 loop reads CASSLGQLSPGTEAFF. CDR3 nucleotide sequence: TGTGCCAGCAGCTTAGGTCAATTATCACCGGGCACTGAAGCTTTCTTT.

This chain links TRBV18 with TRBJ2-5; weak D call: TRBD2 (6 bases). V was shortened by 3 bases and J by 5 bases, with 13 bases between the two germline ends. The CDR3 totals 14 residues. Germline assignment: CDR1 KGHSH and CDR2 LQKENI. The CDR3 region is CASSPRGRGETQYF. DNA of the CDR3: TGTGCCAGCTCACCCAGAGGGCGGGGTGAGACCCAGTACTTC.

The chain employs TRBV28 and TRBJ2-2; 13 nucleotides agree with TRBD2. The CDR3 extends over 20 amino acids. Germline V gene lookup returns CDR1 MDHEN and CDR2 SYDVKM. V gave up 4 bases and J gave up 0 bases; unmatched junction bases: 11. In DNA, the CDR3 is TGTGCCAGCAGTTCCCTCAGACTAGCGGGAGGCCCCACGAACACCGGGGAGCTGTTTTTT. It codes for CASSSLRLAGGPTNTGELFF.